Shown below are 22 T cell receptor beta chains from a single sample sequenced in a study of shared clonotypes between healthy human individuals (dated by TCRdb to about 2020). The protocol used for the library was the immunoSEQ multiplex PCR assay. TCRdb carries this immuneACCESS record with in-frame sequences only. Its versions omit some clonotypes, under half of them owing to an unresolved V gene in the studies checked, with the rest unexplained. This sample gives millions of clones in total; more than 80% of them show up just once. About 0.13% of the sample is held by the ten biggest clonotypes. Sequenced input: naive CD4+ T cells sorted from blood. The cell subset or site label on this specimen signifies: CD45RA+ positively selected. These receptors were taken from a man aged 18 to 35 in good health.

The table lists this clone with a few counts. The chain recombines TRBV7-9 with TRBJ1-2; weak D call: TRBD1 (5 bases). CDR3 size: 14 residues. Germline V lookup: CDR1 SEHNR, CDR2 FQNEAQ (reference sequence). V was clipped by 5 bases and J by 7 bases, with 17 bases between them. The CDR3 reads CASSPQGKEGGYTF. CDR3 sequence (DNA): TGTGCCAGCAGCCCCCAGGGAAAAGAAGGTGGCTACACCTTC.

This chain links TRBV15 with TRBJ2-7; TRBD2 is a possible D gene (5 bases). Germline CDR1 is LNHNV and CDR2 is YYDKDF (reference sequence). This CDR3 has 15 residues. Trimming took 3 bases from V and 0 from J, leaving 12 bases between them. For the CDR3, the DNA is TGTGCCACCAGCAGTCGGGGAAAAAGCTCCTACGAGCAGTACTTC. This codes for CATSSRGKSSYEQYF.

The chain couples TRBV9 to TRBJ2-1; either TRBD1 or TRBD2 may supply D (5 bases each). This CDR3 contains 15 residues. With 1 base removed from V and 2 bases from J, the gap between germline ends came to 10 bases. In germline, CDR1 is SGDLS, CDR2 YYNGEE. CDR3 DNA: TGTGCCAGCAGCGTACTGGGGGATCCCTACAATGAGCAGTTCTTC. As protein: CASSVLGDPYNEQFF.

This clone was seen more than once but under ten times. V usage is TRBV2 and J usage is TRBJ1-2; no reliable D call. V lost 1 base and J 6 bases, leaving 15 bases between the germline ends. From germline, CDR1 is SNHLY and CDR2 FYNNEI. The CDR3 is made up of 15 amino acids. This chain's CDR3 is CASSEGRPPRDGYTF. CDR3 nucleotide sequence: TGTGCCAGCAGTGAAGGAAGACCCCCGAGGGATGGCTACACCTTC.

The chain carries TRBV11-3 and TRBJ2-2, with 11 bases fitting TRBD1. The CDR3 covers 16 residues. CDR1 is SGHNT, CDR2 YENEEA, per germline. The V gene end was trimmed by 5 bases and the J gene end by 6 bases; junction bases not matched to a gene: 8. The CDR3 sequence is CASSPGGTGGSGELFF. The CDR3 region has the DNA TGTGCCAGCAGCCCTGGGGGGACAGGGGGTTCCGGGGAGCTGTTTTTT.

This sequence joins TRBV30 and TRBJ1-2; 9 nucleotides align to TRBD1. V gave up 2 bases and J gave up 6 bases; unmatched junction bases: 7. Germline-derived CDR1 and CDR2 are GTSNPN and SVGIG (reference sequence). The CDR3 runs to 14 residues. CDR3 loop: CAWSPNRGLDGYTF. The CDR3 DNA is TGTGCCTGGAGTCCCAACAGGGGGCTGGATGGCTACACCTTC.

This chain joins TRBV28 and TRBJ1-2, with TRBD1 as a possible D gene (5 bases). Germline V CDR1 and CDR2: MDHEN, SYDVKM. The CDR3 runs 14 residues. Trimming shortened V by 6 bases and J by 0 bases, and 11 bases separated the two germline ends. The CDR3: CASSSAGANYGYTF. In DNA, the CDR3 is TGTGCCAGCAGCTCGGCGGGGGCTAACTATGGCTACACCTTC.

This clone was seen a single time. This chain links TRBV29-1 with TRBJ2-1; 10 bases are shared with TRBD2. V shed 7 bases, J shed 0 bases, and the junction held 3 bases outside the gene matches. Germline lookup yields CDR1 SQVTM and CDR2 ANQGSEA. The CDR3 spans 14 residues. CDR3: CSASSGSSYNEQFF. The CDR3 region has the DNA TGCAGCGCCTCTAGCGGGAGCTCCTACAATGAGCAGTTCTTC.

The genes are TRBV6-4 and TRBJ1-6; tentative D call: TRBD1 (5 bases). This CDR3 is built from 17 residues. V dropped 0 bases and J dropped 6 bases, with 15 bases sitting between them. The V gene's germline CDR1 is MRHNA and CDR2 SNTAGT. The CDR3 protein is CASSDSKTEGRNSPLHF. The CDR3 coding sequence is TGTGCCAGCAGTGACTCGAAGACAGAAGGACGTAATTCACCCCTCCACTTT.

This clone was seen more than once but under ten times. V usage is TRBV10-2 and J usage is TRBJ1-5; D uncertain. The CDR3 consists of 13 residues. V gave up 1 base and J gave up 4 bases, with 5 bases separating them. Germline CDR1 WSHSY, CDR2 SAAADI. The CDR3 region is CASSEFRNQPQHF. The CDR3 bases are TGCGCCAGCAGTGAGTTCAGAAATCAGCCCCAGCATTTT.

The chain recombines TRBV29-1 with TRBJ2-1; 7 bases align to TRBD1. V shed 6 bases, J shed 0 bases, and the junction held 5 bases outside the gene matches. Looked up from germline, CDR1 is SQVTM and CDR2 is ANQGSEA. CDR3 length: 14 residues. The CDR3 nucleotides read TGCAGCGTGAAGGACAGGCCCTCCTACAATGAGCAGTTCTTC. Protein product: CSVKDRPSYNEQFF.

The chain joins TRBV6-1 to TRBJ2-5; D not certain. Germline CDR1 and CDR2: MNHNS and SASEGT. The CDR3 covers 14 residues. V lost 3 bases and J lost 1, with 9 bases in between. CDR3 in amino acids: CASSDPDFQETQYF. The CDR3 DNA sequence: TGTGCCAGCAGTGATCCCGACTTCCAAGAGACCCAGTACTTC.

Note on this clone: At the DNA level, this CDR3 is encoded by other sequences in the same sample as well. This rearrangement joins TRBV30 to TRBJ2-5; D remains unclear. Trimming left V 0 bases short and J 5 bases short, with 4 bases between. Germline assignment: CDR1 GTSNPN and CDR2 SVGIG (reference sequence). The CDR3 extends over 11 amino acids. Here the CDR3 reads CAWSVLETQYF. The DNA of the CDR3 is TGTGCCTGGAGTGTGCTTGAGACCCAGTACTTC. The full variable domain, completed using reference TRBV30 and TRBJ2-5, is SQTIHQWPATLVQPVGSPLSLECTVEGTSNPNLYWYRQAAGRGLQLLFYSVGIGQISSEVPQNLSASRPQDRQFILSSKKLLLSDSGFYLCAWSVLETQYFGPGTRLLVL.

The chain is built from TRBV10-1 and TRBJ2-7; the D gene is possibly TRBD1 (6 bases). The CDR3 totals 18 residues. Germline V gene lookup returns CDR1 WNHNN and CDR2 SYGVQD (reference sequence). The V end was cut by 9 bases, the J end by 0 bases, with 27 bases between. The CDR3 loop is CASRTLGGPLIVSYEQYF. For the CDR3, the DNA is TGCGCCAGTCGGACTCTAGGGGGACCTCTTATTGTCTCCTACGAGCAGTACTTC.

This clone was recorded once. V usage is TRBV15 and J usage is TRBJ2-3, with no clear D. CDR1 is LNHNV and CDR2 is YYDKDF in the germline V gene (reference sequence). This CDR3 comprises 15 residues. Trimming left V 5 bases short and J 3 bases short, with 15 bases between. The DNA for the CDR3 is TGTGCCACCAGCGCCCATATCCTGACTACAGATACGCAGTATTTT. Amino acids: CATSAHILTTDTQYF.

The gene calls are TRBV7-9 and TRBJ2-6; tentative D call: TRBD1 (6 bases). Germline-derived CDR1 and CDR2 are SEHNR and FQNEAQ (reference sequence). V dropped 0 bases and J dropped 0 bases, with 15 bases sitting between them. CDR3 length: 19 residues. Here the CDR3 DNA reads TGTGCCAGCAGCTTAGCCACAGGGAAACCCCTCTCTGGGGCCAACGTCCTGACTTTC. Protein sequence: CASSLATGKPLSGANVLTF.

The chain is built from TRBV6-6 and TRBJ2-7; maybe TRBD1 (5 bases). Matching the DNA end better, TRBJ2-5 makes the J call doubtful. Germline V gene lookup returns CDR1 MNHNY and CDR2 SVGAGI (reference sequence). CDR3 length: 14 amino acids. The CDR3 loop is CASRWGTTQETQYF. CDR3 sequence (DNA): TGTGCCAGCAGATGGGGCACAACACAAGAGACCCAGTACTTC.

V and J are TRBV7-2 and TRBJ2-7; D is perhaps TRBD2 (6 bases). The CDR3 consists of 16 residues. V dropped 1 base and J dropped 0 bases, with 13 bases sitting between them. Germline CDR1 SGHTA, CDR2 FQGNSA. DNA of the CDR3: TGTGCCAGCAGCTTAGGACTAGTTCGGGGCTCCTACGAGCAGTACTTC. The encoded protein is CASSLGLVRGSYEQYF.

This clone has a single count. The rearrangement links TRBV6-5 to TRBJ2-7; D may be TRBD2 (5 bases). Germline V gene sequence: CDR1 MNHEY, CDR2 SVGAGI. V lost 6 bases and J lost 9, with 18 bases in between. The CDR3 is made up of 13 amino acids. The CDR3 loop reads CASSPSRVAGQYF. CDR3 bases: TGTGCCAGCAGCCCTAGTCGTGTGGCGGGGCAGTACTTC.

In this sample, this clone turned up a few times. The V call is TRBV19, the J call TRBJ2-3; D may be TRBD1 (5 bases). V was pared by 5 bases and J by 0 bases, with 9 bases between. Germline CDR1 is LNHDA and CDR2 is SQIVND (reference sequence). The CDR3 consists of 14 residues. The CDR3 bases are TGTGCCAGTAGTCTCGGACATAGCACAGATACGCAGTATTTT. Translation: CASSLGHSTDTQYF.

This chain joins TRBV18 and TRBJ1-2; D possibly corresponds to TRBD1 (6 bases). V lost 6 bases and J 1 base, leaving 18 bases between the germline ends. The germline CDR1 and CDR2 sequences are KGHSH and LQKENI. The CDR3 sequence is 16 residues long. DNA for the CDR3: TGTGCCAGCTCTCCGTATCTCACAGGGAATAACTATGGCTACACCTTC. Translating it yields CASSPYLTGNNYGYTF.

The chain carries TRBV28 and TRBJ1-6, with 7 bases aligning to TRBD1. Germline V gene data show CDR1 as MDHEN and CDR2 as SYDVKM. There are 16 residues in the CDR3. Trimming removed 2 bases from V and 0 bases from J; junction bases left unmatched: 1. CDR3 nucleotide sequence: TGTGCCAGCAGTTTAGGGGACAGCTCCTATAATTCACCCCTCCACTTT. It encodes CASSLGDSSYNSPLHF.